Below are 31 T cell receptor beta chains sequenced from a single sample in a study of T-cell reconstitution after alpha-beta-depleted transplantation in children. A library of TCRbeta sequences, prepared with unique molecular identifiers, was generated. TCRdb re-analysed the PCR reads in MiXCR, keeping a single row per CDR3 protein. The table has roughly 420,000 distinct CDR3 sequences, around 15% seen once. The specimen was PBMCs, mostly from graft donor cells, collected 360 days after TCRalphabeta/CD19-depleted stem cell transplant. These receptor sequences come from a boy less than two years old who had a stem cell transplant for Wiskott-Aldrich syndrome, so the T cells may come from the graft donor.

The V and J genes are TRBV10-2 and TRBJ2-7; 12 positions agree with TRBD1. The CDR3 sequence is 16 residues long. Trimming at V came to 5 bases and at J to 2 bases, leaving 7 bases not matched to a gene. The germline V gene encodes CDR1 WSHSY and CDR2 SAAADI. This CDR3 is CASSRRGQGAAYEQYF. The CDR3 region has the DNA TGCGCCAGCAGTCGCCGGGGACAGGGGGCCGCCTACGAGCAGTACTTC.

This chain joins TRBV20-1 and TRBJ1-2; D might be TRBD1 (6 bases). The CDR3 contains 12 residues. V was clipped by 1 base and J by 6 bases, with 9 bases between them. CDR1 is DFQATT and CDR2 is SNEGSKA in the germline V gene (reference sequence). CDR3 sequence: CSARVPGDGYTF. CDR3 nucleotides: TGCAGTGCTAGAGTCCCAGGGGATGGCTACACCTTC.

This clonotype was seen a few times. This chain connects TRBV12-3 or TRBV12-4 to TRBJ2-7, with D maybe TRBD1 (5 bases). V was shortened by 7 bases and J by 0 bases, with 10 bases between the two germline ends. This CDR3 is 13 amino acids long. The CDR3 is CASTIGDSYEQYF. CDR3 DNA: TGTGCCAGCACCATAGGGGACTCCTACGAGCAGTACTTC.

This sequence joins TRBV6-5 and TRBJ1-2, with D perhaps matching TRBD1 (6 bases). Germline V gene sequence: CDR1 MNHEY, CDR2 SVGAGI. CDR3 length equals 12 residues. Trimming pared 6 bases from V and 8 bases from J, leaving 13 bases between. As DNA, the CDR3 is TGTGCCAGCAGCAGGGACACCAAAGGCTACACCTTC. It yields the protein CASSRDTKGYTF.

The chain links TRBV19 to TRBJ2-6; D possibly corresponds to TRBD1 (7 bases). The CDR3 sequence is 18 residues long. With 4 bases removed from V and 0 bases from J, the gap between germline ends came to 16 bases. The germline V gene has CDR1 LNHDA and CDR2 SQIVND (reference sequence). Written as DNA, the CDR3 is TGTGCCAGTAGTAGACGACAGGGACTTTACTCTGGGGCCAACGTCCTGACTTTC. This encodes CASSRRQGLYSGANVLTF.

This clonotype occurred a few times. The chain is built from TRBV12-3 or TRBV12-4 and TRBJ2-7; tentative D call: TRBD2 (6 bases). The CDR3 length is 14 residues. Trimming pared 5 bases from V and 3 bases from J, leaving 14 bases between. CDR3 in amino acids: CASSPNGLSYEQYF. Written as DNA, the CDR3 is TGTGCCAGCAGTCCCAACGGACTAAGCTACGAGCAGTACTTC.

Only a few counts were recorded for this clonotype. The V call is TRBV6-1, the J call TRBJ2-1; TRBD1 or TRBD2 may be the D gene (6 bases each). The CDR3 sequence is 14 residues long. The germline gives CDR1 MNHNS, CDR2 SASEGT. V was trimmed by 5 bases and J by 7 bases, leaving 15 bases between them. CDR3 in DNA: TGTGCCAGCAGTCGGGCTAGAGGGGGGAATGAGCAGTTCTTC. Amino acids: CASSRARGGNEQFF.

The V call is TRBV4-1, the J call TRBJ2-2, with 9 bases lining up with TRBD2. The CDR3 length is 17 residues. The germline V gene encodes CDR1 MGHRA and CDR2 YSYEKL. Unmatched junction bases numbered 9, after V lost 1 base and J lost 6 bases. CDR3 sequence (DNA): TGCGCCAGCAGCCAAGTGACCGGGACTAGCCGCTCCGGGGAGCTGTTTTTT. This encodes CASSQVTGTSRSGELFF.

This clonotype was picked up many times. This chain connects TRBV14 to TRBJ2-1; 8 bases map to TRBD1. CDR3 size: 13 residues. CDR1 and CDR2 from the germline V gene are SGHDN and FVKESK. Germline trimming cut 6 bases from V and 5 bases from J; bases unmatched to any gene: 3. The CDR3 loop reads CASRSTGDNEQFF. CDR3 coding DNA: TGTGCCAGCAGGTCGACAGGGGACAATGAGCAGTTCTTC.

This rearrangement joins TRBV25-1 to TRBJ2-1; 8 bases fit TRBD1. The ends lost 6 bases at V and 5 bases at J; junction bases unmatched: 3. The germline V gene has CDR1 MGHDK and CDR2 SYGVNS. The CDR3 contains 13 residues. In DNA, the CDR3 is TGTGCCAGCAGGACAGGGGCCGACAATGAGCAGTTCTTC. Translation: CASRTGADNEQFF.

This clonotype was seen ten or more times. The CDR3: CASSLDAGFPYTQYF. Here the CDR3 DNA reads TGTGCCAGCAGCTTAGATGCAGGGTTTCCCTATACGCAGTATTTT. The V call is TRBV7-2, the J call TRBJ2-3; weak D call: TRBD1 (5 bases). Looked up from germline, CDR1 is SGHTA and CDR2 is FQGNSA. V lost 1 base, J lost 7 bases, and 15 bases lay in between. CDR3 length equals 15 residues.

This clonotype was found a few times. V usage is TRBV6-5 and J usage is TRBJ2-2; 7 bases match TRBD2. CDR1 is MNHEY, CDR2 SVGAGI, per germline. Trimming took 2 bases from V and 2 from J; bases not matched to a gene: 2. The CDR3 is 15 amino acids. The CDR3 DNA reads TGTGCCAGCAGTTACAGCGGGGAAAACACCGGGGAGCTGTTTTTT. Protein: CASSYSGENTGELFF.

This clonotype has ten or more counts. The chain links TRBV4-1 to TRBJ1-6, with D possibly matching TRBD1 (5 bases). V shed 3 bases and J shed 2 bases, with 8 bases lying between them. CDR3 size: 15 residues. Germline CDR1 MGHRA, CDR2 YSYEKL. The DNA of the CDR3 is TGCGCCAGCAGCCACAGGGTCCCCTATAATTCACCCCTCCACTTT. Translated, it gives CASSHRVPYNSPLHF.

The chain recombines TRBV20-1 with TRBJ2-6; D unclear. Germline V CDR1 and CDR2: DFQATT, SNEGSKA (reference sequence). CDR3 size: 15 residues. Trimming took 1 base from V and 0 from J, leaving 7 bases between them. The CDR3 protein is CSARGSPSGANVLTF. Written as DNA, the CDR3 is TGCAGTGCTAGAGGCAGTCCCTCTGGGGCCAACGTCCTGACTTTC.

The chain carries TRBV15 and TRBJ2-7, with D uncertain. Trimming left V 0 bases short and J 5 bases short, with 8 bases between. The CDR3 spans 13 residues. The germline V gene has CDR1 LNHNV and CDR2 YYDKDF (reference sequence). This chain's CDR3 is CATSRDLAHEQYF. DNA of the CDR3: TGTGCCACCAGCAGAGATCTCGCCCACGAGCAGTACTTC.

This clonotype was detected only a few times. This chain joins TRBV12-3 or TRBV12-4 and TRBJ2-5; 14 bases agree with TRBD2. This CDR3 has 15 residues. The trim removed 6 bases at V and 5 bases at J, leaving 5 bases unmatched. In DNA, the CDR3 is TGTGCCAGCAGCGAGACTAGCGGGGGGGTCGAGACCCAGTACTTC. This codes for CASSETSGGVETQYF.

This clonotype was counted between two and nine times. The CDR3, as DNA: TGTGCCAGCAGTCCCAACGCTCTACTTGGCGGGAGCCCAAATGAGCAGTTCTTC. It encodes CASSPNALLGGSPNEQFF. The gene calls are TRBV6-1 and TRBJ2-1, with 7 bases that match TRBD2. Trimming at V came to 5 bases and at J to 7 bases, leaving 20 bases not matched to a gene. The CDR3 consists of 18 residues. The germline gives CDR1 MNHNS, CDR2 SASEGT.

V gene TRBV5-6 combines with J gene TRBJ2-4, with TRBD1 matching over 7 bases. Germline V gives CDR1 SGHDT, CDR2 YYEEEE. This CDR3 is 15 amino acids long. Unmatched junction bases numbered 6, after V lost 0 bases and J lost 6 bases. CDR3 loop: CASSLEGYRGNIQYF. The CDR3 DNA sequence: TGTGCCAGCAGCTTGGAAGGATACAGGGGAAACATTCAGTACTTC.

This clonotype was detected a few times. The chain is built from TRBV11-2 and TRBJ2-1; TRBD2 matches 13 bases. Germline V gene sequence: CDR1 SGHAT, CDR2 FQNNGV. CDR3 length: 18 amino acids. V was clipped by 1 base and J by 9 bases; unmatched bases: 12. Here the CDR3 DNA reads TGTGCCAGCAGCTTAGGGGCTGGACTAGCGGGGGACAGGGGTGAGCAGTTCTTC. Amino acids: CASSLGAGLAGDRGEQFF. Drawing the rest from reference TRBV11-2 and TRBJ2-1, the complete variable domain is EAGVAQSPRYKIIEKRQSVAFWCNPISGHATLYWYQQILGQGPKLLIQFQNNGVVDDSQLPKDRFSAERLKGVDSTLKIQPAKLEDSAVYLCASSLGAGLAGDRGEQFFGPGTRLTVL.

The gene calls are TRBV6-2 or TRBV6-3 and TRBJ2-2; D gene uncertain. The CDR3 totals 16 residues. The V end lost 8 bases, the J end lost 1 base, and 17 bases lay between the germline ends. Germline-derived CDR1 and CDR2 are MNHEY and SVGEGT. The CDR3 sequence is CASRTYLLGNTGELFF. In nucleotides, the CDR3 is TGTGCCAGCCGAACTTACCTATTGGGGAACACCGGGGAGCTGTTTTTT.

This clonotype was observed a few times. The V and J genes are TRBV18 and TRBJ2-7, with TRBD2 as a possible D gene (5 bases). Trimming removed 6 bases at V and 4 bases at J, with 13 bases between. CDR1 is KGHSH and CDR2 is LQKENI in the germline V gene. The CDR3 consists of 13 residues. The CDR3 spells CASSLDFWYEQYF. CDR3 DNA sequence: TGTGCCAGCTCCCTGGACTTTTGGTACGAGCAGTACTTC.

This clonotype was counted at least ten times. This chain uses TRBV10-3 with TRBJ2-1, with 7 bases fitting TRBD2. J was trimmed by 10 bases and V by 10 bases; bases with no gene match: 13. There are 13 residues in the CDR3. The V gene's germline CDR1 is ENHRY and CDR2 SYGVKD. The CDR3 protein is CATLAGPQLEQFF. The CDR3 coding sequence is TGTGCCACCTTAGCGGGCCCACAATTGGAGCAGTTCTTC.

This clonotype was detected a few times. V is TRBV7-9 and J is TRBJ1-1, with 7 bases identical to TRBD1. V dropped 7 bases and J dropped 4; count of bases not matched to a gene: 9. The CDR3 sequence is 14 residues long. Per the germline V gene, CDR1 is SEHNR and CDR2 is FQNEAQ (reference sequence). CDR3 nucleotide sequence: TGTGCCAGCAACCTGAAAGGGGGCGTCACTGAAGCTTTCTTT. Its translation: CASNLKGGVTEAFF.

The chain combines TRBV5-1 with TRBJ2-7; 11 positions agree with TRBD1. The CDR3 consists of 15 residues. Losses at the gene ends were 0 bases for V and 2 bases for J; bases not matched to a gene: 1. Germline lookup yields CDR1 SGHRS and CDR2 YFSETQ. CDR3 loop: CASSLEGQGAYEQYF. The CDR3 bases are TGCGCCAGCAGCTTGGAGGGACAGGGGGCCTACGAGCAGTACTTC.

There are a few counts of this clonotype. The genes are TRBV20-1 and TRBJ2-5; D is ambiguous. There are 12 residues in the CDR3. Germline assignment: CDR1 DFQATT and CDR2 SNEGSKA (reference sequence). The V gene lost 1 base and the J gene lost 5 bases, with 8 bases spanning the gap. The CDR3 loop is CSARVAPETQYF. The CDR3 DNA sequence: TGCAGTGCTAGAGTGGCGCCGGAGACCCAGTACTTC.

In its sample, this clonotype was seen a few times. The chain combines TRBV18 with TRBJ2-5; D uncertain. V shed 3 bases and J shed 7 bases, with 9 bases lying between them. Per germline, CDR1 KGHSH and CDR2 LQKENI. The CDR3 is made up of 12 amino acids. The CDR3 loop is CASSPNTGTQYF. The DNA of the CDR3 is TGTGCCAGCTCACCTAATACGGGGACCCAGTACTTC.

This rearrangement joins TRBV12-3 or TRBV12-4 to TRBJ2-4; 9 positions agree with TRBD1. Trimming removed 6 bases from V and 4 bases from J; junction bases left unmatched: 16. This CDR3 spans 18 amino acids. CDR3 loop: CASSTTGSWTGEKNIQYF. DNA of the CDR3: TGTGCCAGCAGCACTACGGGCTCTTGGACAGGGGAAAAAAACATTCAGTACTTC.

This clonotype was observed a handful of times. This rearrangement joins TRBV5-1 to TRBJ2-7; 8 nucleotides line up with TRBD1. Trimming took 1 base from V and 5 from J; bases not matched to a gene: 5. This CDR3 contains 14 residues. Germline CDR1 SGHRS, CDR2 YFSETQ. The CDR3 sequence is CASSLQGATDEQYF. In DNA, the CDR3 is TGCGCCAGCAGCTTGCAGGGGGCGACCGACGAGCAGTACTTC.

The chain combines TRBV9 with TRBJ2-7; TRBD1 is a possible D gene (5 bases). CDR1 is SGDLS, CDR2 YYNGEE, per germline. V was pared by 4 bases and J by 6 bases, with 17 bases between. The CDR3 runs 14 residues. CDR3 nucleotide sequence: TGTGCCAGCAGCCCCCGAGAAAGGGGTCCCGAGCAGTACTTC. This codes for CASSPRERGPEQYF.

V usage is TRBV7-9 and J usage is TRBJ2-7; 7 bases are a match to TRBD2. Trimming cost V 6 bases and J 5 bases; bases outside gene matches: 13. Germline CDR1 SEHNR, CDR2 FQNEAQ (reference sequence). The CDR3 is 15 amino acids. In nucleotides, the CDR3 is TGTGCCAGCAGGCCCGGGACTAACCCCTCGGACGAGCAGTACTTC. It encodes CASRPGTNPSDEQYF. Looking up the rest from reference TRBV7-9 and TRBJ2-7 gives the full variable domain: DTGVSQNPRHKITKRGQNVTFRCDPISEHNRLYWYRQTLGQGPEFLTYFQNEAQLEKSRLLSDRFSAERPKGSFSTLEIQRTEQGDSAMYLCASRPGTNPSDEQYFGPGTRLTVT.

This chain joins TRBV7-9 and TRBJ2-7, with no clear D. V was shortened by 1 base and J by 4 bases, with 8 bases between the two germline ends. The CDR3 is 13 residues long. CDR1 and CDR2 from the germline V gene are SEHNR and FQNEAQ (reference sequence). This CDR3 is CASSLGNLYEQYF. The CDR3 DNA reads TGTGCCAGCAGCTTAGGGAATCTGTACGAGCAGTACTTC.